This T cell receptor beta chain was observed in a study of early T cells in non-severe SARS-CoV-2 infection. This clonotype has only a few counts. The CDR3 has 14 residues. V trimming: 6 bases; J trimming: 3 bases; junction bases outside the gene matches: 4. Each CDR3 protein gets one entry after TCRdb re-called the 5' RACE reads with MiXCR. This table holds tens of thousands of distinct CDR3 sequences, about an eighth found once. The gene calls are TRBV12-3 or TRBV12-4 and TRBJ1-4; 7 bases align to TRBD1. The receptor was isolated from an adult who was a healthcare worker with PCR-confirmed SARS-CoV-2 infection or an uninfected control (not recorded which). This specimen consisted of whole blood, obtained at baseline. The CDR3 DNA is TGTGCCAGCAGCCAACAGGGGTCTAATGAAAAACTGTTTTTT. This translates into CASSQQGSNEKLFF.